This T cell receptor (beta chain) was identified during a study of early T cells in non-severe SARS-CoV-2 infection (dated by TCRdb to the early 2020s). With respect to the entire study: Because TCR sequencing was done on bulk RNA from unsorted whole blood, the alpha and beta chains could not be paired. What the study reported, not specific to this receptor: VDJdb matching was skewed toward anti-spike CD8 responses and likely underestimated virus-specific expansions by missing private and CD4 specificities.

Library construction relied on 5' RACE. TCRdb shows the sequencer as NextSeq 500. In the TCR library protocol, unique molecular identifiers were attached to individual cDNA molecules to correct for PCR bias and sequencing error. Both TCR alpha and beta chains were sequenced, and tight co-correlation was observed between alpha and beta sequence abundances in each sample. Regarding the original processing steps: Decombinator V4 was used to annotate the V gene, J gene and CDR3 of the TCR sequences. TCRs were defined as expanded if a significant change between any two time points was detected under a Poisson model with p below 0.0001. TCR abundances were normalised to the total number of TCRs sequenced per sample and were expressed as counts per million. VDJdb, accessed 1 November 2021, was searched for CMV, EBV and SARS-CoV-2 annotated TCRs, with TCRs annotated for multiple antigens excluded. TCRdb applied fastp at Q25 and MiXCR to the public reads, then kept only in-frame beta chains. Each CDR3 protein appears once, grouped with its most common genes and DNA. The V and J calls were determined by TCRdb, not by the authors. This sample holds fewer than 100,000 distinct CDR3 sequences; over 5% were observed only once. Clones ranked in the top ten supply under 10% of the sample.

A case-control design nested within a healthcare worker cohort in London, UK, was used, with weekly nasopharyngeal swab PCR tests and blood sampling performed. Between 23 and 31 March 2020, the week of the UK lockdown, healthcare workers were enrolled and then followed up weekly for as long as 16 weeks. Comments on this clonotype: The specificity of this receptor is unknown. No clone much larger than this one lies a single base away; base qualities are absent.

The sequenced material came from whole blood. This sequence was found in an adult who was a healthcare worker with PCR-confirmed SARS-CoV-2 infection or an uninfected control (not recorded which).

This receptor carries the CDR3 CASRPTSGSGSEQFF. The DNA sequence follows: TGTGCCAGCAGGCCGACTAGCGGGAGTGGTAGTGAGCAGTTCTTC. The chain links TRBV7-2 with TRBJ2-1; 12 nucleotides in the junction match TRBD2. The V end gives up 6 bases and the J end 9 bases, leaving 9 bases in the junction not matched to a gene. From the germline V gene, CDR1 is SGHTA and CDR2 is FQGNSA. The CDR3 runs 15 amino acids, cysteine and phenylalanine included. Only the CDR3 portion is preserved as DNA: 45 bases, with reading frame beginning at the first base. Where the CDR3 stops, the reference TRBV7-2 and TRBJ2-1 genes take over; the full variable domain is GAGVSQSPSNKVTEKGKDVELRCDPISGHTALYWYRQSLGQGLEFLIYFQGNSAPDKSGLPSDRFSAERTGGSVSTLTIQRTQQEDSAVYLCASRPTSGSGSEQFFGPGTRLTVL.